This T cell receptor (beta chain) was observed in a study of T cells after yellow fever vaccination (dated by TCRdb to between 2019 and 2020). In terms of the full investigation: The SMART-Seq v4 Ultra Low Input RNA kit was used to prepare libraries from fractions with low cell numbers. To follow T-cell clones before and after primary and booster YFV17D yellow fever vaccination, bulk TCR alpha and beta repertoires were sequenced over time. Two healthy male donors, one aged 18 to 30 and one aged 30 to 39 years, were included in the cohort. Blood samples were taken at several timepoints before and after primary and secondary immunization, and bulk PBMC replicates and cell subsets were isolated.

What the study reported, not specific to this receptor: The study included only two donors, which limits how far the findings can be generalized. Compared with the primary T-cell response, the secondary T-cell response was faster but weaker, reaching its peak on day 5 rather than on day 15. A small fraction of clonotypes showed up in both the CD4 and CD8 compartments, probably as a result of convergent recombination. FACS-sorted repertoires could contain abundant contaminating clonotypes from the bulk population, so computational filtering was required. Most clones expanded after primary vaccination were re-detected after the booster (around 96% of CD4 and 88% of CD8), suggesting broad memory maintenance.

This clonotype has a count of ten or more. No antigen is known for it. Base quality data are lacking; no much larger clone is found one base away. Via the germline V gene, CDR1 is KGHDR and CDR2 SFDVKD. V and J lose 1 base and 4 bases, and a span of 15 bases separates them. Spanning cysteine to phenylalanine, the CDR3 consists of 16 amino acids. Only the CDR3 portion is preserved as DNA: 48 bases, with reading frame beginning at the first base. Instrument used: Illumina NovaSeq 6000. TCR cDNA was synthesized by 5'RACE template switching, through which a universal primer site and unique molecular identifiers were introduced. Priming for cDNA synthesis came from both the TCR alpha and TCR beta constant segments. Library amplification used two PCR steps, and the second PCR step added sample barcodes and sequencing adapters. Sequencing of libraries was performed on Illumina HiSeq 2500 (2x100 bp) or NovaSeq (2x150 bp). As for the authors' bioinformatics: MIGEC handled demultiplexing of reads and collapsing into UMI consensus sequences, while MiXCR performed V(D)J alignment. Vaccine-responding clonotypes were defined with edgeR using replicate PBMC samples, requiring FDR below 0.01 and a log2 fold change above 5 up to day 15. Each bulk clonotype received a CD4 or CD8 identity based on whether the sequenced CD4 or CD8 repertoire contained that clonotype at higher abundance. TCRdb itself trimmed the public reads at Q25 with fastp, ran MiXCR and retained productive beta chains. Under each unique CDR3 protein, matching rows form one entry showing the most common genes and DNA. The V and J calls shown here were made by TCRdb, not taken from the authors' results. The sample table lists hundreds of thousands of distinct CDR3 sequences, approximately 3.9% of them with a count of one. Clones ranked in the top ten supply roughly a quarter of the sample.

Sample treatment or condition, as interpreted from the label and publication: live attenuated yellow fever vaccine strain. At every blood-draw timepoint, two biological replicates of bulk PBMCs were collected. PBMCs were isolated from peripheral blood using a standard Ficoll-Paque protocol. TriZol was used to extract RNA from bulk PBMCs, from CD4 and CD8 fractions, and from dextramer-positive and dextramer-negative fractions. The V gene is TRBV24-1 and the J gene is TRBJ2-5, with a tentative D gene TRBD1 over 5 matching bases. This receptor was identified in a man aged 18 to 30 who received the YFV17D yellow fever vaccine. Sequenced here: PBMCs, sampled on the day of the yellow fever booster vaccination. The DNA reads TGTGCCACCAGTGATTTAAAATCTTCAGGGTTAGAGACCCAGTACTTC. Translated, it reads CATSDLKSSGLETQYF.